The rows below give T cell receptor beta chains drawn from one sample of a study of control samples from healthy donors and cancer patients. Using immunoSEQ multiplex PCR, the repertoire was profiled, and TCRdb retains in-frame clones only, with some absent. Of around 89,000 clones in the sample, around 82% were seen once. Sequencing used blood. The receptors were gathered from a woman aged 55-70 years in good health. Both conserved end residues are part of each CDR3. D genes are given only for firm matches. Some rows have no size entry. The others give once, few or many, or a class for an expanded clone.

J gene	V gene	D gene	clone size	CDR3 protein	CDR3 DNA
TRBJ2-7	TRBV18	-	-	CASSDLYEQYF	TGTGCCAGCTCTGACCTCTACGAGCAGTACTTC
TRBJ2-3	TRBV4-1	-	-	CASSQKDGQDTQYF	TGCGCCAGCAGCCAAAAAGACGGGCAGGATACGCAGTATTTT
TRBJ1-2	TRBV4-3	TRBD1	-	CASSQVWDRGKIDGYTF	TGCGCCAGCAGCCAAGTCTGGGACAGGGGGAAGATAGATGGCTACACCTTC
TRBJ2-7	TRBV6-6	-	-	CASSVSGTDEQYF	TGTGCCAGCAGTGTCTCCGGGACGGACGAGCAGTACTTC
TRBJ2-1	TRBV14	-	-	CASSPPARVPYNEQFF	TGTGCCAGCAGTCCCCCGGCGAGGGTTCCATACAATGAGCAGTTCTTC
TRBJ1-6	TRBV6-5	-	-	CAGRGGSWNSPLHF	TGTGCCGGAAGGGGGGGGTCATGGAATTCACCCCTCCACTTT
TRBJ1-2	TRBV6-5	-	few	CASSSTGPLYGYTF	TGTGCCAGCAGTTCAACCGGGCCCCTCTATGGCTACACCTTC
TRBJ1-1	TRBV12-3/TRBV12-4	-	once	CASSLRLYGAFF	TGTGCCAGCAGTTTAAGGCTCTACGGAGCTTTCTTT
TRBJ2-1	TRBV7-2	-	-	CASSLVGSSYNEQFF	TGTGCCAGCAGCTTAGTCGGGAGCTCCTACAATGAGCAGTTCTTC
TRBJ2-5	TRBV6-6	-	-	CASSYWRQTQYF	TGTGCCAGCAGTTACTGGCGGCAGACCCAGTACTTC
TRBJ1-4	TRBV20-1	TRBD1	-	CSAPDREKLFF	TGCAGTGCCCCGGACAGGGAAAAACTGTTTTTT
TRBJ1-2	TRBV5-4	-	-	CASSLDGGSFYGYTF	TGTGCCAGCAGCTTGGACGGGGGAAGCTTTTATGGCTACACCTTC
TRBJ2-5	TRBV7-9	TRBD1	-	CASSLETGGVPQYF	TGTGCCAGCAGCTTAGAGACAGGGGGAGTGCCCCAGTACTTC
TRBJ1-6	TRBV12-1	-	-	CASSFTGTKRGPLHF	TGTGCCAGCAGCTTTACCGGGACAAAAAGGGGACCCCTCCACTTT
TRBJ2-5	TRBV6-6	TRBD2	once	CASTLSSGGRETQYF	TGTGCCAGCACCCTATCTAGCGGGGGGAGAGAGACCCAGTACTTC
TRBJ2-5	TRBV15	TRBD2	medium-sized	CATSSLAGETQYF	TGTGCCACCAGCAGTCTAGCGGGAGAGACCCAGTACTTC
TRBJ1-2	TRBV21-1	-	many	CASSKATKYGYTF	TGTGCCAGCAGCAAAGCGACAAAGTATGGCTACACCTTC
TRBJ2-1	TRBV7-2	-	few	CASSLGDGVYNEQFF	TGTGCCAGCAGCTTAGGGGACGGGGTCTACAATGAGCAGTTCTTC
TRBJ1-1	TRBV7-6	TRBD1	-	CASSLAQGDVNTEAFF	TGTGCCAGCAGCTTAGCGCAGGGGGATGTAAACACTGAAGCTTTCTTT
TRBJ1-5	TRBV10-3	-	-	CAISAQGSNQPQHF	TGTGCCATCAGTGCACAGGGTAGCAATCAGCCCCAGCATTTT